This T cell receptor beta chain was identified during a study of CXCR3-negative and CXCR3-positive naive CD8 T cells. Study as a whole: About 150 million TRB reads were obtained in total, which works out to about 1.5 +/- 0.3 million per library. Study results and limitations: In both naive subsets diversity was comparably high, whereas memory CD8+ cells showed much lower diversity. Similar levels of surface CD5 were seen between naive subsets; TCR strength was inferred from TRB CDR3 properties. TRB CDR3s were more hydrophobic in CXCR3-positive than in CXCR3-negative naive cells.

The germline gives CDR1 LNHDA, CDR2 SQIVND (reference sequence). The CDR3 covers 14 residues. Naive cells were sorted as CD45RO-, CCR7+, CD27+ and CD95-. UMI-labeled TRB cDNA libraries were prepared by 5' RACE. TCRdb reworked the 5' RACE reads into one entry per CDR3 protein, no DNA. The listing records fewer than 140,000 distinct CDR3 sequences. Of note for this clonotype: As yet, its antigen is unknown.

This chain joins TRBV19 and TRBJ2-7. The sequence was collected from a human donor in good health. Some clones in this sample may be carry-over from other donors' samples. The source material was naive CXCR3+ CD8+ T cells from blood. Documented subset: CD45RO-CCR7+CD27+CD95- naive CD8+ T cells expressing CXCR3 (TNR3+). The CDR3 sequence is CASSIASAISEQYF.